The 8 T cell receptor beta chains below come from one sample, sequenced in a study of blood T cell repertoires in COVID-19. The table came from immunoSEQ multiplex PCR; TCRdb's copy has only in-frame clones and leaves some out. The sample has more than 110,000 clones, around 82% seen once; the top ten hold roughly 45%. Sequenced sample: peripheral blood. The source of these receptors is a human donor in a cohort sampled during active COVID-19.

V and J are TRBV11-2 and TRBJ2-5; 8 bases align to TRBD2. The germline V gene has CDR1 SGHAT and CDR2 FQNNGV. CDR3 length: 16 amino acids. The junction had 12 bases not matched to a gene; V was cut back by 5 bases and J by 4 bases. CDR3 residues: CASSTRGGEALETQYF. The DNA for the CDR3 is TGTGCCAGCAGCACCCGGGGGGGGGAGGCTTTAGAGACCCAGTACTTC.

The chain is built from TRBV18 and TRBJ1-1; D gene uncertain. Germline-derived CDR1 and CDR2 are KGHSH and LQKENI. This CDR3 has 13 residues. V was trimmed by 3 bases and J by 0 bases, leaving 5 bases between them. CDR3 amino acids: CASSPSLNTEAFF. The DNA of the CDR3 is TGTGCCAGCTCACCCTCCTTGAACACTGAAGCTTTCTTT.

The CDR3 region is CASSRDRPYGYTF. The CDR3 nucleotides are TGTGCCAGCTCACGGGACAGGCCTTATGGCTACACCTTC. The chain has TRBV18 and TRBJ1-2, with 8 bases identical to TRBD1. Germline assignment: CDR1 KGHSH and CDR2 LQKENI. The CDR3 is 13 amino acids. J lost 5 bases, V lost 4 bases, and 3 bases had no gene match.

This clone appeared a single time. CDR3 protein: CASSAQMNTEAFF. In nucleotides, the CDR3 is TGTGCCAGCAGTGCGCAGATGAACACTGAAGCTTTCTTT. The chain couples TRBV6-4 to TRBJ1-1, with no clear D. With 4 bases removed from V and 0 bases from J, the gap between germline ends came to 6 bases. The CDR3 runs 13 residues. CDR1 is MRHNA, CDR2 SNTAGT, per germline.

The CDR3 loop is CSVDRGTEAFF. The CDR3 DNA reads as TGCAGCGTTGACAGGGGCACTGAAGCTTTCTTT. This chain links TRBV29-1 with TRBJ1-1; a weak D match, TRBD1 (6 bases). CDR3 length equals 11 residues. Trimming removed 3 bases from V and 4 bases from J, with 6 bases in between. The germline V gene encodes CDR1 SQVTM and CDR2 ANQGSEA.

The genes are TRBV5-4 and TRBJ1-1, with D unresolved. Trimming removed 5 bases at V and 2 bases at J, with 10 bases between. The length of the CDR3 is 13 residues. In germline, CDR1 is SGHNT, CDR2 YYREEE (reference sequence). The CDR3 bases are TGTGCCAGCAGGGGCTATGGAAACACTGAAGCTTTCTTT. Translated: CASRGYGNTEAFF.

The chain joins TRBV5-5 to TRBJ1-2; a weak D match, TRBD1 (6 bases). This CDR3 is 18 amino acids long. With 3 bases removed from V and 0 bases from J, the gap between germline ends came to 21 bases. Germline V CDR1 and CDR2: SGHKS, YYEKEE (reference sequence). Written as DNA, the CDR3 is TGTGCCAGCAGCTCGCGGACGTCCGGGACACCGACTAACTATGGCTACACCTTC. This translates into CASSSRTSGTPTNYGYTF.

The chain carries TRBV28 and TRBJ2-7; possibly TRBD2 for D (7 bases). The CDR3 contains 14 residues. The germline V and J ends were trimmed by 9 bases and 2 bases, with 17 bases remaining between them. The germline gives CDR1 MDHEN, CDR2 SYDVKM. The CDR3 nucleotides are TGTGCCAGTCAAAGAACGGGGGGCGCCTACGAGCAGTACTTC. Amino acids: CASQRTGGAYEQYF.